Listed here are 15 T cell receptor beta chains from one sample, sequenced in a study of OX40 agonist ivuxolimab in advanced cancers. The repertoire was sequenced with immunoSEQ multiplex PCR; TCRdb's copy has only in-frame clones and lacks some. Counted here are 77,000 or so clones, about 85% occurring once; the ten biggest clones make up 2% to 2.5%. The material was CD4+ or CD8+ T cells sorted from blood, obtained in a trial of the OX40 agonist ivuxolimab. The receptors were gathered from an adult with an advanced solid tumor such as melanoma, head and neck, liver or kidney cancer.

This sequence joins TRBV6-6 and TRBJ1-5; TRBD1 matches at 8 bases. J was trimmed by 3 bases and V by 5 bases; bases with no gene match: 6. This CDR3 region has 15 residues. The germline CDR1 and CDR2 sequences are MNHNY and SVGAGI (reference sequence). The CDR3 loop is CASSPWTGLNQPQHF. The DNA for the CDR3 is TGTGCCAGCAGTCCCTGGACAGGGCTCAATCAGCCCCAGCATTTT.

This sequence joins TRBV5-4 and TRBJ1-6; D is undetermined. CDR3 size: 12 residues. Trimming took off 2 bases at V and 8 bases at J, with 5 bases between the two ends. From germline, CDR1 is SGHNT and CDR2 YYREEE (reference sequence). The CDR3 protein is CASSLSDSPLHF. The CDR3 region has the DNA TGTGCCAGCAGCTTAAGTGATTCACCCCTCCACTTT.

This rearrangement joins TRBV5-4 to TRBJ2-3; D remains unclear. Germline V CDR1 and CDR2: SGHNT, YYREEE (reference sequence). The CDR3 consists of 13 residues. V lost 0 bases and J lost 4, with 6 bases in between. CDR3 residues: CASSLVRADTQYF. The DNA of the CDR3 is TGTGCCAGCAGCTTGGTAAGGGCAGATACGCAGTATTTT.

J is TRBJ2-1 and V is TRBV9; D may correspond to TRBD1 or TRBD2 (5 bases each). V was trimmed by 0 bases and J by 1 base, leaving 11 bases between them. This CDR3 is built from 16 residues. Per the germline V gene, CDR1 is SGDLS and CDR2 is YYNGEE. The CDR3 sequence: CASSVGGKGSYNEQFF. The CDR3 DNA sequence: TGTGCCAGCAGCGTAGGGGGGAAAGGGTCCTACAATGAGCAGTTCTTC.

Only a few counts were recorded for this clone. The V and J genes are TRBV15 and TRBJ2-5, with 13 positions matching TRBD2. Looked up from germline, CDR1 is LNHNV and CDR2 is YYDKDF (reference sequence). The ends lost 0 bases at V and 4 bases at J; junction bases unmatched: 14. The CDR3 runs 20 residues. The CDR3 nucleotides read TGTGCCACCAGCAGAGATGAATGGGGACTAGCGGGGTTCTCCGGAGAGACCCAGTACTTC. This encodes CATSRDEWGLAGFSGETQYF.

The rearrangement uses TRBV23-1 and TRBJ1-4; D remains unclear. TRBV23-1 is an open reading frame whose function is uncertain. Trimming stripped 2 bases from V and 0 bases from J, with 19 bases between. This CDR3 has 19 amino acids. The DNA for the CDR3 is TGCGCCAGCAGTCAACAACGGTTCCGGCTCCCGGCAACTAATGAAAAACTGTTTTTT. Its protein is CASSQQRFRLPATNEKLFF.

The rearrangement uses TRBV5-1 and TRBJ2-5, with D perhaps matching TRBD1 or TRBD2 (5 bases each). The J call may be mistaken, given a closer DNA end match to TRBJ2-7. Germline lookup yields CDR1 SGHRS and CDR2 YFSETQ. The CDR3 runs 14 residues. CDR3 in DNA: TGCGCCAGCAGCCAGGGACCGAACTCCTACGAGCAGTACTTC. Its translation is CASSQGPNSYEQYF.

The rearrangement links TRBV5-6 to TRBJ2-4, with TRBD1 identical over 10 bases. With 0 bases clipped from V and 2 bases from J, the junction kept 2 bases outside the gene matches. Germline CDR1 reads SGHDT; CDR2 reads YYEEEE. The CDR3 sequence is 16 residues long. The DNA of the CDR3 is TGTGCCAGCAGCTTGGAGGACAGGGGGACCAAAAACATTCAGTACTTC. Protein product: CASSLEDRGTKNIQYF.

The chain combines TRBV5-1 with TRBJ1-1, with 7 bases matching TRBD1. V gave up 4 bases and J gave up 1 base; unmatched junction bases: 7. CDR3 length: 15 residues. CDR1 and CDR2 from the germline V gene are SGHRS and YFSETQ. Here the CDR3 reads CASSARQGPNTEAFF. The DNA for the CDR3 is TGCGCCAGCAGCGCACGACAGGGCCCGAACACTGAAGCTTTCTTT.

The rearrangement links TRBV30 to TRBJ2-7; 7 nucleotides align to TRBD1. Germline assignment: CDR1 GTSNPN and CDR2 SVGIG (reference sequence). This CDR3 contains 13 residues. V shed 2 bases and J 3 bases; nucleotides not matched to a gene: 4. As DNA, the CDR3 is TGTGCCTGGAGTCCGGGACAGCGCTACGAGCAGTACTTC. This translates into CAWSPGQRYEQYF.

The rearrangement joins TRBV11-3 to TRBJ2-3, with 9 bases matching TRBD2. The CDR3 runs 15 residues. The junction had 3 bases not matched to a gene; V was cut back by 3 bases and J by 2 bases. Germline-derived CDR1 and CDR2 are SGHNT and YENEEA. CDR3 protein: CASSLTSGFTDTQYF. For the CDR3, the DNA is TGTGCCAGCAGCTTGACTAGCGGTTTCACAGATACGCAGTATTTT.

This chain links TRBV5-6 with TRBJ1-5; D gene ambiguous. The V gene lost 4 bases and the J gene lost 4 bases, with 15 bases spanning the gap. The CDR3 has 15 amino acids. Germline-derived CDR1 and CDR2 are SGHDT and YYEEEE. The CDR3 sequence is CASSHGAGANQPQHF. The CDR3 nucleotides read TGTGCCAGCAGCCACGGAGCGGGAGCAAATCAGCCCCAGCATTTT.

The chain combines TRBV15 with TRBJ2-7; possibly TRBD2 for D (6 bases). CDR3 size: 14 residues. The germline gives CDR1 LNHNV, CDR2 YYDKDF (reference sequence). V gave up 6 bases and J gave up 4 bases, with 16 bases separating them. The chain's CDR3 is CATRSPGSGYEQYF. The CDR3 nucleotides read TGTGCCACCAGATCTCCCGGGAGTGGTTACGAGCAGTACTTC.

The chain is built from TRBV27 and TRBJ2-7; the D is unclear. In germline, CDR1 is MNHEY, CDR2 SMNVEV (reference sequence). The CDR3 has 13 residues. Between the trimmed V and J ends, which lost 2 bases and 5 bases, there was a span of 10 bases. The CDR3 nucleotides read TGTGCCAGCAGTTTAGCCAGAGTCCACGAGCAGTACTTC. It translates to CASSLARVHEQYF.

The chain combines TRBV10-1 with TRBJ2-1, with D tentatively TRBD2 (6 bases). This CDR3 comprises 13 residues. CDR1 and CDR2 from the germline V gene are WNHNN and SYGVQD (reference sequence). V lost 0 bases, J lost 9 bases, and 9 bases lay in between. DNA for the CDR3: TGCGCCAGCAGTGAGTCAGGAGGGACTGAGCAGTTCTTC. Amino acid sequence: CASSESGGTEQFF.